Listed below are T cell receptor beta chains from one sample, sequenced in a study of T-cell reconstitution after alpha-beta-depleted transplantation in children. Each CDR3 protein is one row after TCRdb ran MiXCR on the PCR reads. In the table there are about 420,000 distinct CDR3 sequences, roughly 16% of which are singletons. This material consisted of PBMCs, mostly from graft donor cells, taken 360 days after TCRalphabeta/CD19-depleted stem cell transplant. These receptors all stem from a boy under three years old who had a stem cell transplant for Wiskott-Aldrich syndrome, so the T cells may come from the graft donor. The CDR3 runs from the conserved cysteine through the conserved F or W. Each record gives: D gene, J gene, clone size, V gene, CDR3 protein, CDR3 DNA. The D gene is left open where the match is weak. The size entry is marked missing in some rows and otherwise reads once, few, many or a size class.

d_call: NA
j_call: TRBJ1-3
clone_size: NA
v_call: TRBV25-1
cdr3_aa: CASSELGSGNTIYF
cdr3_nt: TGTGCCAGCAGTGAATTGGGATCCGGAAACACCATATATTTT

d_call: NA
j_call: TRBJ1-5
clone_size: few
v_call: TRBV6-1
cdr3_aa: CASTPHGPGNQPQHF
cdr3_nt: TGTGCCAGCACTCCTCACGGCCCTGGCAATCAGCCCCAGCATTTT

d_call: TRBD2
j_call: TRBJ2-7
clone_size: once
v_call: TRBV12-3/TRBV12-4
cdr3_aa: CASSPGLARPYEQYF
cdr3_nt: TGTGCCAGCAGTCCAGGACTAGCTAGACCCTACGAGCAGTACTTC

d_call: TRBD2
j_call: TRBJ2-1
clone_size: NA
v_call: TRBV4-3
cdr3_aa: CASSQDPASGYNEQFF
cdr3_nt: TGCGCCAGCAGCCAAGATCCGGCTAGCGGATACAATGAGCAGTTCTTC

d_call: NA
j_call: TRBJ1-6
clone_size: few
v_call: TRBV6-5
cdr3_aa: CASSYTQTRRSNSPLHF
cdr3_nt: TGTGCCAGCAGTTACACCCAGACCCGGAGGTCCAATTCACCCCTCCACTTT

d_call: TRBD2
j_call: TRBJ2-1
clone_size: NA
v_call: TRBV20-1
cdr3_aa: CSAQDTRVAGGTRGEQFF
cdr3_nt: TGCAGTGCTCAAGATACGCGGGTGGCGGGAGGCACTAGGGGTGAGCAGTTCTTC

d_call: NA
j_call: TRBJ2-1
clone_size: few
v_call: TRBV6-2/TRBV6-3
cdr3_aa: CASRGGDNEQFF
cdr3_nt: TGTGCCAGCAGAGGGGGGGACAATGAGCAGTTCTTC

d_call: TRBD2
j_call: TRBJ2-1
clone_size: NA
v_call: TRBV5-1
cdr3_aa: CASSLGKRGINEQFF
cdr3_nt: TGCGCCAGCAGCTTGGGGAAGCGGGGGATCAATGAGCAGTTCTTC

d_call: TRBD1
j_call: TRBJ2-7
clone_size: NA
v_call: TRBV6-5
cdr3_aa: CASSYGTGGYYEQYF
cdr3_nt: TGTGCCAGCAGTTACGGGACAGGGGGCTACTACGAGCAGTACTTC

d_call: TRBD1
j_call: TRBJ2-7
clone_size: NA
v_call: TRBV20-1
cdr3_aa: CSARARTGASLYEQYF
cdr3_nt: TGCAGTGCTAGAGCCAGGACAGGGGCTTCTCTCTACGAGCAGTACTTC

d_call: NA
j_call: TRBJ1-5
clone_size: NA
v_call: TRBV10-1
cdr3_aa: CASSVKEGGNQPQHF
cdr3_nt: TGCGCCAGCAGTGTTAAGGAGGGGGGGAATCAGCCCCAGCATTTT

d_call: TRBD2
j_call: TRBJ2-5
clone_size: few
v_call: TRBV12-3/TRBV12-4
cdr3_aa: CASSSKRTSGSRETQYF
cdr3_nt: TGTGCCAGCAGTAGCAAACGGACTAGCGGGTCAAGAGAGACCCAGTACTTC

d_call: NA
j_call: TRBJ2-1
clone_size: NA
v_call: TRBV12-3/TRBV12-4
cdr3_aa: CASRYRDWNNEQFF
cdr3_nt: TGTGCCAGCAGGTACCGGGACTGGAACAATGAGCAGTTCTTC

d_call: TRBD2
j_call: TRBJ2-2
clone_size: NA
v_call: TRBV4-2
cdr3_aa: CASQTSGNTGELFF
cdr3_nt: TGTGCCAGCCAAACTAGCGGGAACACCGGGGAGCTGTTTTTT